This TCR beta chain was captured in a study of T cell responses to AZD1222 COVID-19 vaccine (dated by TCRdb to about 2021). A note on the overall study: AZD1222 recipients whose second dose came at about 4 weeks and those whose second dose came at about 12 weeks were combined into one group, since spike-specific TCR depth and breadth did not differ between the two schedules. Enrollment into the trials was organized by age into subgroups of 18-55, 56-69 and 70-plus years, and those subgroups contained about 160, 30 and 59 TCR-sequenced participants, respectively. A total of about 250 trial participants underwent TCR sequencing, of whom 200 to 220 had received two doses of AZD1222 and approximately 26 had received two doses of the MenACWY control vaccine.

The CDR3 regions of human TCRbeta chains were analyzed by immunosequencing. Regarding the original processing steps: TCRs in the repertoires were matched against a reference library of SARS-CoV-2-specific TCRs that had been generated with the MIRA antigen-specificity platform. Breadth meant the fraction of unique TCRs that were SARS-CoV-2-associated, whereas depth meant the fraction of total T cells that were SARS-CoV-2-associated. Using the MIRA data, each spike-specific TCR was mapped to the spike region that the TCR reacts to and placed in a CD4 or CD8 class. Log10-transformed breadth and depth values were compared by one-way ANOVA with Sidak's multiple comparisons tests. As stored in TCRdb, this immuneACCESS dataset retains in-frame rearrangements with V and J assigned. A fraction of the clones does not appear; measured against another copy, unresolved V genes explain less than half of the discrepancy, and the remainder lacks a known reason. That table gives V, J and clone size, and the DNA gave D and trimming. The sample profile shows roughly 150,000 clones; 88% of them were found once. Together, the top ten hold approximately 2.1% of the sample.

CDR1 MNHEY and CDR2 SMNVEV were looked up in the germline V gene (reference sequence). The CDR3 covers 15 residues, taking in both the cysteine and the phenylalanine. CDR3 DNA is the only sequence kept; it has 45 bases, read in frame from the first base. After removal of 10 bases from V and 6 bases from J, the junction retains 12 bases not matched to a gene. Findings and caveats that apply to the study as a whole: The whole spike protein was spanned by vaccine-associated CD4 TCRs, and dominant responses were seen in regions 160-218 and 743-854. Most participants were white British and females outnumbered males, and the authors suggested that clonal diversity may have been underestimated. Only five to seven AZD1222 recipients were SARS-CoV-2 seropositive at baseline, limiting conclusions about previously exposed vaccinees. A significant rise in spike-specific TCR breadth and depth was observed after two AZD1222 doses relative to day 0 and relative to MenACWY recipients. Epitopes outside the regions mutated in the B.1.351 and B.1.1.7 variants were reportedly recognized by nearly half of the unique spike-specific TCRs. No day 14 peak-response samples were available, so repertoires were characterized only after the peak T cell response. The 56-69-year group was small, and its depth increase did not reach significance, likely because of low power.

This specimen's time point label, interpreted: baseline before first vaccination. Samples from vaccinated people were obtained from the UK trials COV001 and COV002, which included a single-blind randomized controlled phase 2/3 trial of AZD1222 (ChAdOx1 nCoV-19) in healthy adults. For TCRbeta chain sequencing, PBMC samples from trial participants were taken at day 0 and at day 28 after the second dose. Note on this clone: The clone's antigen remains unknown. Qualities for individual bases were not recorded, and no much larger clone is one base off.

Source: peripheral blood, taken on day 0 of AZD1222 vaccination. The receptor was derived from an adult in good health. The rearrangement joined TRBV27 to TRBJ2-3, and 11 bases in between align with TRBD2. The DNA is TGTGCCACCTCCTCTAGCGGGAGGTCCCATGATACGCAGTATTTT. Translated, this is CATSSSGRSHDTQYF.